This T cell receptor (beta chain) was observed in a study of OX40 agonist ivuxolimab in advanced cancers. Study-wide points: The antigen specificity of the peripheral T cells (those that were expanded) was not determined. Some patients without response likewise showed low normalized clonal expansion.

This CDR3 spans 18 amino acids. Trimming took 1 base from V and 6 from J; bases not matched to a gene: 12. The V gene's germline CDR1 is SGHVS and CDR2 FQNEAQ. The table came from immunoSEQ multiplex PCR; TCRdb's copy has only in-frame clones and leaves some out. The sample contains roughly 76,000 clones, around 87% of which appear only once. Patients had blood sampled at baseline and again on cycle 4 day 1 and cycle 7 day 1. Turning to this clone: Its specificity is unknown.

Material: CD4+ or CD8+ T cells sorted from blood, obtained in a trial of the OX40 agonist ivuxolimab. The sequence was collected from an adult with an advanced solid tumor such as melanoma, head and neck, liver or kidney cancer. The chain couples TRBV7-8 to TRBJ2-3, with 11 bases fitting TRBD2. DNA of the CDR3: TGTGCCAGCAGCTTAGTACCTCTAGCGGGGGGCTCCCCCGATACGCAGTATTTT. It codes for CASSLVPLAGGSPDTQYF.